This T cell receptor (beta chain) was sequenced for a study of PD-1 blockade in classical Hodgkin lymphoma. Looking at the study overall: Nivolumab was administered to patients intravenously at 3 mg/kg every 2 weeks.

Note on this clone: No antigen is known for it.

CDR1 is MNHEY, CDR2 SMNVEV, per germline (reference sequence). CDR3 length equals 14 residues. J gave up 3 bases and V 2 bases, and 4 bases lay outside the gene matches. Clones were read by immunoSEQ multiplex PCR, and TCRdb kept only the in-frame ones, dropping some. The sample contains about 40,000 clones, around 88% of which appear only once. Whole-study findings and limits: Exclusion covered patients beginning nivolumab under 1 year post-ASCT. Newly diagnosed patients were reported to start with lower TCR diversity than healthy donors.

Every patient had relapsed following autologous stem cell transplantation, and cohorts differed in brentuximab vedotin exposure. Classifying best responses yielded complete response, partial response or progressive disease. This receptor was identified in a human donor with classical Hodgkin lymphoma. This chain connects TRBV27 to TRBJ2-7; 7 bases match TRBD2. The sample here was peripheral blood mononuclear cells (PBMCs), taken before the second cycle of nivolumab. DNA for the CDR3: TGTGCCAGCAGTTTAAGTGGGGAGGGCTACGAGCAGTACTTC. Protein product: CASSLSGEGYEQYF.